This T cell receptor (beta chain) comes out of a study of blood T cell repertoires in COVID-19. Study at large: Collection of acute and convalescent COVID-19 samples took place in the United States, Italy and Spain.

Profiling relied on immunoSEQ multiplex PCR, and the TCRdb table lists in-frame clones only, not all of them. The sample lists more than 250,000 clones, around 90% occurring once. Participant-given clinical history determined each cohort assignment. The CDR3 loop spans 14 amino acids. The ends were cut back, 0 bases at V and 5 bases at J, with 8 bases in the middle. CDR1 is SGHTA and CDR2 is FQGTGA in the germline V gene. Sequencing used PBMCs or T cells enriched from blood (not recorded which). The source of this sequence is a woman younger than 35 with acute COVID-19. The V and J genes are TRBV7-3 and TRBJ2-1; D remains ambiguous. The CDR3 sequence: CASSLTHTNNEQFF. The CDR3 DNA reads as TGTGCCAGCAGCTTAACCCACACCAACAATGAGCAGTTCTTC. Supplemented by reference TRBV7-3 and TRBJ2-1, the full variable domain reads GAGVSQTPSNKVTEKGKYVELRCDPISGHTALYWYRQSLGQGPEFLIYFQGTGAADDSGLPNDRFFAVRPEGSVSTLKIQRTERGDSAVYLCASSLTHTNNEQFFGPGTRLTVL.